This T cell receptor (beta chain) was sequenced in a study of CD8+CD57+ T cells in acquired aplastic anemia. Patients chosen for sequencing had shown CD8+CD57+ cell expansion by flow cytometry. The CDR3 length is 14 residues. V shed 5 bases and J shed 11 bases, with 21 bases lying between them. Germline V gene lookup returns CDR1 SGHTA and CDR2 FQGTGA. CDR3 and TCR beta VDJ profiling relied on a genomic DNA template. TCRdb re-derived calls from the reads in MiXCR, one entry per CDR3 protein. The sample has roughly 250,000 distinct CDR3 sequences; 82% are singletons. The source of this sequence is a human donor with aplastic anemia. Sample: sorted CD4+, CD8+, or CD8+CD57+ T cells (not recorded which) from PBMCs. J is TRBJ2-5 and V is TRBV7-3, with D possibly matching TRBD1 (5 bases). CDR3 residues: CASSRGHAKDTQYF. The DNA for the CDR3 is TGTGCCAGCAGCAGAGGACACGCCAAAGATACGCAGTACTTC.